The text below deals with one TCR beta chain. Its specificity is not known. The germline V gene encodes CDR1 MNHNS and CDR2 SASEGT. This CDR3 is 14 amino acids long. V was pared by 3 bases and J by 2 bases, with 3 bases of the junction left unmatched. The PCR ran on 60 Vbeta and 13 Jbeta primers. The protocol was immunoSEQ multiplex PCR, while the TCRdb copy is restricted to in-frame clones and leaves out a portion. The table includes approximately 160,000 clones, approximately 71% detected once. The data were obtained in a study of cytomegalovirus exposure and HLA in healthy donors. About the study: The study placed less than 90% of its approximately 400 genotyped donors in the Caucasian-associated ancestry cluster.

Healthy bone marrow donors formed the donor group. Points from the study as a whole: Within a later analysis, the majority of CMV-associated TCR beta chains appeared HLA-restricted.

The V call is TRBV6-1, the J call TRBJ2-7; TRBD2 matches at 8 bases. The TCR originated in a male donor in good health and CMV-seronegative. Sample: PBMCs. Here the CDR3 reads CASSDTGGPYEQYF. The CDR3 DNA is TGTGCCAGCAGTGACACGGGGGGGCCCTACGAGCAGTACTTC.